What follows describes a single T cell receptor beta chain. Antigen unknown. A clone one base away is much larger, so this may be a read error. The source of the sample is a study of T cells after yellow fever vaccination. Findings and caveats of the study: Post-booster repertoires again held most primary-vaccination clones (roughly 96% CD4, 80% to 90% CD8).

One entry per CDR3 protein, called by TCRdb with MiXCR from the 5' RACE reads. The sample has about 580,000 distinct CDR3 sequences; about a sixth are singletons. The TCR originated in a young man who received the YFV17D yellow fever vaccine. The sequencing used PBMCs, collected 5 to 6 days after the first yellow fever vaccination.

CDR3 DNA sequence: TGTGCCAGCAGTTCCCAGCGGGGCACCGGGGAGCTGTTTTTT. Translating gives CASSSQRGTGELFF. The chain links TRBV7-8 to TRBJ2-2; 7 bases match TRBD2. The CDR3 is made up of 14 amino acids. From germline, CDR1 is SGHVS and CDR2 FQNEAQ. Losses at the gene ends were 6 bases for V and 4 bases for J; bases not matched to a gene: 5.